This T cell receptor beta chain is from a study of OX40 agonist ivuxolimab in advanced cancers. For the study at large: Dose-escalation subjects each had hepatocellular carcinoma, melanoma, renal cell or head and neck cancer.

The germline V gene has CDR1 SGHNT and CDR2 YYREEE (reference sequence). V was cut by 3 bases and J by 9 bases, with 7 bases left in between. The CDR3 sequence is 11 residues long. Assay used: immunoSEQ multiplex PCR; TCRdb lists only in-frame clones, some missing. The sample gives approximately 100,000 clones, 70% to 90% of which show up once; 0.79% is in the top ten. The chain links TRBV5-4 to TRBJ2-1, with D unclear. This specimen was CD4+ or CD8+ T cells sorted from blood, taken in a trial of the OX40 agonist ivuxolimab. The TCR comes from an adult with an advanced solid tumor such as melanoma, head and neck, liver or kidney cancer. The chain's CDR3 is CASSYSGEQFF. Written as DNA, the CDR3 is TGTGCCAGCAGCTACTCCGGTGAGCAGTTCTTC.